The present TCR beta chain was sequenced within a study of cytomegalovirus exposure and HLA in healthy donors. Donors sampled were nominally healthy, though unrecorded immune exposures were likely. Study findings and constraints: Another analysis was done later, and it associated approximately 15,000 TCR beta sequences with HLA alleles at 0.05 false discovery rate.

13 Jbeta primers and 60 Vbeta primers were used for the PCR. The assay was immunoSEQ multiplex PCR, and TCRdb's table has in-frame clones only and misses some. The sample carries under 130,000 clones, less than 80% recorded once. The CDR3 covers 14 residues. Germline loops: CDR1 MNHNY, CDR2 SVGAGI (reference sequence). Trimming cost V 2 bases and J 2 bases, with 7 bases left between them. As for this clone: The antigen is unknown.

The sequence derives from a woman in her thirties or forties in good health and CMV-seronegative. The chain carries TRBV6-6 and TRBJ1-3; D unresolved. Sequenced material: PBMCs. CDR3 in DNA: TGTGCCAGCAGTTACGGCACAACTGGAAACACCATATATTTT. Its protein is CASSYGTTGNTIYF.